This T cell receptor beta chain appears in the sequencing data of a study of T cell responses to AZD1222 COVID-19 vaccine (dated by TCRdb to about 2021). As for the study more broadly: TCR sequencing was performed for over 230 trial participants, of whom around 200 were given two doses of AZD1222 and around 26 were given two doses of MenACWY control vaccine. Trial participants were enrolled by age into subgroups of 18-55, 56-69 and 70-plus years, and around 150, 28 and 57 TCR-sequenced participants, respectively, were included in these subgroups. What the study reported, not specific to this receptor: Reportedly, close to half of the unique spike-specific TCRs recognized epitopes lying outside the regions that are mutated in the B.1.351 and B.1.1.7 variants. Conclusions about previously exposed vaccinees are limited, since just 5 to 7 AZD1222 recipients were seropositive for SARS-CoV-2 at baseline. Because no day 14 peak-response samples were available, repertoires were characterized only after the peak T cell response. The 56-69-year group was small, and its depth increase did not reach significance, likely because of low power. After two AZD1222 doses, spike-specific TCR breadth and depth were significantly higher than at day 0 and than in MenACWY recipients. Participants were mostly white British and included more females than males, and it was suggested by the authors that clonal diversity may have been underestimated. The vaccine-associated CD4 TCRs covered the entire spike protein, and the dominant responses fell in regions 160-218 and 743-854.

With regard to this clone: It lacks a known antigen. The sample holds no much larger clone one base away, and base qualities are not on file.

The CDR3 regions of human TCRbeta chains were analyzed by immunosequencing. The paper's processing steps were these. Repertoire TCRs were matched against a reference library of SARS-CoV-2-specific TCRs generated with the MIRA antigen-specificity platform. Breadth was defined as the fraction of unique TCRs that were SARS-CoV-2-associated, and depth was defined as the fraction of total T cells that were SARS-CoV-2-associated. Using the MIRA data, every spike-specific TCR was mapped to the spike region that the TCR reacted to and assigned to either a CD4 or a CD8 class. Log10-transformed breadth and depth values were compared by one-way ANOVA with Sidak's multiple comparisons tests. TCRdb retrieved this table from immuneACCESS and kept in-frame rearrangements only. Not all clones are present; in checked studies, unresolved V genes account for under half, and no reason is known for the remainder. V and J calls and clone size are given by that table; D and trimming were obtained from the DNA. For this sample there are 140,000 to 150,000 clones; approximately 92% appear just once. The ten largest clones take up roughly 3.5% of the sample.

The label giving this sample's time point can be read as: about 28 days (+/-7) after the second vaccine dose. AZD1222 recipients whose second dose came at about 4 weeks and those whose second dose came at about 12 weeks were combined into one group, since spike-specific TCR depth and breadth did not differ between the two schedules. Vaccinee samples came from UK trials COV001 and COV002, including a single-blind randomized controlled phase 2/3 trial of AZD1222 (ChAdOx1 nCoV-19) in healthy adults. Trial participant PBMC samples were collected at day 0 and day 28 after the second dose for TCRbeta chain sequencing. From the cysteine through the phenylalanine, the CDR3 covers 14 amino acids. Only the CDR3 part of the read is kept: 42 bases, read in frame from the first base. V is clipped by 1 base and J by 6 bases, and the sequence between their germline boundaries is 10 bases long. For CDR1 and CDR2, the germline V gene (reference sequence) lists LNHDA and SQIVND.

The starting material was peripheral blood, obtained 28 days after the second AZD1222 dose. This sequence was found in an adult who received the AZD1222 COVID-19 vaccine. This chain is built from TRBV19 and TRBJ2-1, with the D gene uncertain. CDR3 region: CASSIVGYVNEQFF. In nucleotides, the sequence is TGTGCCAGTAGTATAGTAGGCTACGTCAATGAGCAGTTCTTC. Beyond the CDR3, the reference TRBV19 and TRBJ2-1 genes provide the residues; the full variable domain reads: DGGITQSPKYLFRKEGQNVTLSCEQNLNHDAMYWYRQDPGQGLRLIYYSQIVNDFQKGDIAEGYSVSREKKESFPLTVTSAQKNPTAFYLCASSIVGYVNEQFFGPGTRLTVL.